This T cell receptor (beta chain) was found in a study of CD8 T cells in Susac syndrome. Regarding the study as a whole: The authors acknowledged that their TCR sequencing and HLA analysis involved a relatively small number of individuals.

Comments on this clonotype: Its antigen is not identified.

Random-hexamer reverse transcription was applied to roughly 0.5 to 1 ug RNA. TCRdb called the immunoSEQ multiplex PCR reads again in MiXCR, with one record for every CDR3 protein. The table shows roughly 200,000 distinct CDR3 sequences, with over 85% occurring only once. What was sequenced was CD4+ T cells from PBMCs. The source is a human donor in good health.

The CDR3 here is CASSLKTGTSNQPQHF. As DNA, the CDR3 is TGTGCCAGCAGCCTAAAGACAGGGACGAGCAATCAGCCCCAGCATTTT. The V gene is TRBV7-8, the J gene TRBJ1-5; 7 nucleotides align to TRBD1. Germline values: CDR1 SGHVS, CDR2 FQNEAQ. The V and J ends lost 5 bases and 1 base, in that order; junction bases with no gene match: 8. The CDR3 runs 16 residues.